A single sample is the source of the 20 T cell receptor beta chains below, sequenced in a study of shared clonotypes between healthy human individuals. The protocol was immunoSEQ multiplex PCR, while the TCRdb copy is restricted to in-frame clones and leaves out a portion. This sample has 2 million to 2.5 million clones, with approximately 95% found just once. The sequenced material came from naive CD4+ T cells from PBMCs. The subset was: CD45RA+ positively selected. The receptors were sampled from a man aged 18 to 35 in good health. Some clones in this sample may be carry-over from other donors' samples.

A note on this clone: At the DNA level, this CDR3 is encoded by other sequences in the same sample as well. The chain is built from TRBV5-4 and TRBJ2-1, with a weak D call TRBD1 (6 bases). The CDR3 runs to 15 residues. V lost 0 bases, J lost 1 base, and 8 bases lay in between. The V gene's germline CDR1 is SGHNT and CDR2 YYREEE (reference sequence). CDR3 bases: TGTGCCAGCAGCTTGGGTCAGGGGTCCTACAATGAGCAGTTCTTC. Translation: CASSLGQGSYNEQFF.

The rearrangement links TRBV29-1 to TRBJ1-2; no definite D call. The CDR3 is made up of 14 amino acids. Germline assignment: CDR1 SQVTM and CDR2 ANQGSEA. With 5 bases removed from V and 1 base from J, the gap between germline ends came to 14 bases. CDR3 bases: TGCAGCGTTCGGAGCCGACGAATTAACTATGGCTACACCTTC. Its translation is CSVRSRRINYGYTF.

V usage is TRBV6-1 and J usage is TRBJ1-2, with a possible D match to TRBD1 (5 bases). Germline CDR1 reads MNHNS; CDR2 reads SASEGT. The CDR3 contains 15 residues. The ends were cut back, 4 bases at V and 2 bases at J, with 14 bases in the middle. DNA of the CDR3: TGTGCCAGCAGTGTCATAGGGACCGCGAACTATGGCTACACCTTC. Encoded protein: CASSVIGTANYGYTF.

This clone has a single count. The chain recombines TRBV28 with TRBJ2-7; D possibly corresponds to TRBD1 (6 bases). The CDR3 contains 14 residues. V lost 8 bases and J lost 1, with 15 bases in between. In germline, CDR1 is MDHEN, CDR2 SYDVKM. CDR3 nucleotides: TGTGCCAGCTGCGACAGGTCCCATTCCTACGAGCAGTACTTC. Translated, it gives CASCDRSHSYEQYF. Full variable domain (remainder filled in from reference TRBV28 and TRBJ2-7): DVKVTQSSRYLVKRTGEKVFLECVQDMDHENMFWYRQDPGLGLRLIYFSYDVKMKEKGDIPEGYSVSREKKERFSLILESASTNQTSMYLCASCDRSHSYEQYFGPGTRLTVT.

This sequence joins TRBV4-2 and TRBJ1-5, with D uncertain. CDR3 size: 13 residues. V lost 1 base, J lost 5 bases, and 6 bases lay in between. The germline gives CDR1 LGHNA, CDR2 YNFKEQ. CDR3 in DNA: TGTGCCAGCAGCCAAGGGATTTATCAGCCCCAGCATTTT. This encodes CASSQGIYQPQHF.

A few counts support this clone. The chain uses TRBV2 and TRBJ1-2; D is undetermined. Germline lookup yields CDR1 SNHLY and CDR2 FYNNEI. Trimming shortened V by 1 base and J by 1 base, and 13 bases separated the two germline ends. There are 16 residues in the CDR3. The CDR3 DNA follows: TGTGCCAGCAGTGAAGAGAGGTCTCTGAGTAACTATGGCTACACCTTC. This translates into CASSEERSLSNYGYTF.

This clone was seen only once. The chain recombines TRBV4-2 with TRBJ1-2; a possible D gene is TRBD1 (6 bases). Per germline, CDR1 LGHNA and CDR2 YNFKEQ. Trimming removed 0 bases from V and 3 bases from J, with 14 bases in between. The CDR3 runs to 16 residues. The CDR3 bases are TGTGCCAGCAGCCAAGACCGGGGGGGGGCATACTATGGCTACACCTTC. This translates into CASSQDRGGAYYGYTF.

V usage is TRBV5-6 and J usage is TRBJ1-2, with 9 positions matching TRBD1. The CDR3 runs to 15 residues. Germline V gene sequence: CDR1 SGHDT, CDR2 YYEEEE. V shed 4 bases, J shed 5 bases, and the junction held 9 bases outside the gene matches. The CDR3 is CASSAGTGYRYGYTF. CDR3 bases: TGTGCCAGCAGCGCCGGGACAGGGTATAGGTATGGCTACACCTTC.

The gene calls are TRBV6-4 and TRBJ2-1, with D possibly called TRBD1 or TRBD2 (5 bases each). The CDR3 extends over 14 amino acids. CDR1 is MRHNA and CDR2 is SNTAGT in the germline V gene. V lost 0 bases and J lost 9, with 12 bases in between. The CDR3 loop reads CASSDSGDRGEQFF. CDR3 bases: TGTGCCAGCAGTGACTCAGGGGATCGGGGTGAGCAGTTCTTC.

This clone occurred once. This sample includes further DNA sequences coding for the same CDR3. The genes are TRBV28 and TRBJ1-1, with D hard to call. Germline V gene data show CDR1 as MDHEN and CDR2 as SYDVKM. The CDR3 contains 12 residues. V was clipped by 6 bases and J by 4 bases, with 9 bases between them. In DNA, the CDR3 is TGTGCCAGCAGGGCTGGCGGCACTGAAGCTTTCTTT. This encodes CASRAGGTEAFF.

The J gene is TRBJ1-2, the V gene TRBV7-2; 8 bases map to TRBD1. Trimming at V came to 5 bases and at J to 4 bases, leaving 9 bases not matched to a gene. The CDR3 is 15 amino acids. From germline, CDR1 is SGHTA and CDR2 FQGNSA. Written as DNA, the CDR3 is TGTGCCAGCAGCCTAAAATCGGGACAGGTCTATGGCTACACCTTC. This gives the protein CASSLKSGQVYGYTF.

The rearrangement uses TRBV7-9 and TRBJ2-1; D is perhaps TRBD2 (5 bases). V lost 5 bases and J lost 2, with 22 bases in between. This CDR3 has 18 amino acids. The germline V gene encodes CDR1 SEHNR and CDR2 FQNEAQ (reference sequence). The chain's CDR3 is CASSPVGSGISTYNEQFF. Here the CDR3 DNA reads TGTGCCAGCAGCCCGGTGGGTTCCGGGATCTCGACCTACAATGAGCAGTTCTTC.

This chain uses TRBV5-1 with TRBJ2-2, with 9 nucleotides matching TRBD2. Germline V gene lookup returns CDR1 SGHRS and CDR2 YFSETQ. The CDR3 runs to 16 residues. V trimming: 1 base; J trimming: 4 bases; junction bases outside the gene matches: 5. The chain's CDR3 is CASSLFSGSTTGELFF. CDR3 nucleotides: TGCGCCAGCAGCTTGTTTAGCGGGAGTACCACCGGGGAGCTGTTTTTT.

This sequence joins TRBV5-4 and TRBJ1-1, with D possibly being TRBD1 (5 bases). The CDR3 loop spans 16 amino acids. V was shortened by 0 bases and J by 1 base, with 13 bases between the two germline ends. Looked up from germline, CDR1 is SGHNT and CDR2 is YYREEE (reference sequence). CDR3 region: CASSLAFRQGNTEAFF. CDR3 sequence (DNA): TGTGCCAGCAGCTTGGCGTTCCGGCAGGGGAACACTGAAGCTTTCTTT. Combining the CDR3 with reference TRBV5-4 and TRBJ1-1 gives the whole variable domain ETGVTQSPTHLIKTRGQQVTLRCSSQSGHNTVSWYQQALGQGPQFIFQYYREEENGRGNFPPRFSGLQFPNYSSELNVNALELDDSALYLCASSLAFRQGNTEAFFGQGTRLTVV.

The V gene is TRBV6-5, the J gene TRBJ1-1; D unresolved. The CDR3 covers 12 residues. With 5 bases removed from V and 8 bases from J, the gap between germline ends came to 12 bases. Germline CDR1 MNHEY, CDR2 SVGAGI. CDR3 sequence (DNA): TGTGCCAGCAGTCCCACCACGGGGGAAGCTTTCTTT. This encodes CASSPTTGEAFF.

The V and J genes are TRBV2 and TRBJ1-5, with 8 positions matching TRBD1. V shed 4 bases and J 4 bases; nucleotides not matched to a gene: 6. Germline V lookup: CDR1 SNHLY, CDR2 FYNNEI. This CDR3 region has 15 residues. CDR3 amino acids: CASSARGQENQPQHF. The DNA for the CDR3 is TGTGCCAGCAGTGCCAGGGGACAGGAAAATCAGCCCCAGCATTTT.

The V gene is TRBV28, the J gene TRBJ2-1; no clear D. The CDR3 totals 12 residues. Trimming took off 6 bases at V and 7 bases at J, with 10 bases between the two ends. Germline V lookup: CDR1 MDHEN, CDR2 SYDVKM. CDR3 sequence: CASSPWQNEQFF. In nucleotides, the CDR3 is TGTGCCAGCAGCCCCTGGCAGAATGAGCAGTTCTTC. The variable domain in full, with the rest retrieved from reference TRBV28 and TRBJ2-1, is DVKVTQSSRYLVKRTGEKVFLECVQDMDHENMFWYRQDPGLGLRLIYFSYDVKMKEKGDIPEGYSVSREKKERFSLILESASTNQTSMYLCASSPWQNEQFFGPGTRLTVL.

The J gene is TRBJ2-1, the V gene TRBV6-6; maybe TRBD1 (5 bases). CDR3 size: 15 residues. Trimming left V 3 bases short and J 9 bases short, with 18 bases between. Germline CDR1 is MNHNY and CDR2 is SVGAGI (reference sequence). The CDR3 loop reads CASSYSRAAGIEQFF. DNA of the CDR3: TGTGCCAGCAGTTATAGCAGGGCGGCTGGTATTGAGCAGTTCTTC.

This sequence joins TRBV7-2 and TRBJ2-7; TRBD1 is a possible D gene (5 bases). Germline assignment: CDR1 SGHTA and CDR2 FQGNSA. The CDR3 runs 14 residues. V was shortened by 1 base and J by 6 bases, with 13 bases between the two germline ends. Here the CDR3 DNA reads TGTGCCAGCAGCTTAGAACCAGGGTCACGCGAGCAGTACTTC. It translates to CASSLEPGSREQYF.

The chain links TRBV6-5 to TRBJ1-1; D is undetermined. The CDR3 length is 16 residues. V was clipped by 0 bases and J by 6 bases, with 17 bases between them. CDR1 and CDR2 (germline): MNHEY, SVGAGI. The CDR3 DNA reads as TGTGCCAGCAGTTACTCGTCGAGGCAGGCCAGCGCTGAAGCTTTCTTT. Its translation: CASSYSSRQASAEAFF.